The present T cell receptor beta chain was sequenced within a study of CD8 T cells in ankylosing spondylitis. With regard to this clonotype: The antigen remains undetermined. A much larger clone differs from this one at a single base, so this may be a read error.

Study-wide results and limits: Reportedly, significant enrichment of disease-linked clones occurred in matched ankylosing spondylitis synovial fluid. Some motif variants were previously reported in reactive arthritis synovial fluid and blood.

Each TCR beta library was made by quantitative 5'-RACE that incorporated molecular barcodes. From the 5' RACE reads, TCRdb called clonotypes with MiXCR, one entry per CDR3 protein. The data show around 120,000 distinct CDR3 sequences, approximately 14% seen once. This CDR3 region has 17 residues. Germline-derived CDR1 and CDR2 are LGHNA and YNFKEQ. Material: blood, either unsorted or a sorted T cell fraction (not recorded which). This chain joins TRBV4-2 and TRBJ2-3; 11 nucleotides agree with TRBD2. The source is a female donor with ankylosing spondylitis or in good health (not recorded which). The CDR3 loop reads CATSQGRLAGSTDTQYF. The CDR3 nucleotides are TGTGCCACCAGCCAGGGGCGACTAGCGGGATCCACAGATACGCAGTATTTT.